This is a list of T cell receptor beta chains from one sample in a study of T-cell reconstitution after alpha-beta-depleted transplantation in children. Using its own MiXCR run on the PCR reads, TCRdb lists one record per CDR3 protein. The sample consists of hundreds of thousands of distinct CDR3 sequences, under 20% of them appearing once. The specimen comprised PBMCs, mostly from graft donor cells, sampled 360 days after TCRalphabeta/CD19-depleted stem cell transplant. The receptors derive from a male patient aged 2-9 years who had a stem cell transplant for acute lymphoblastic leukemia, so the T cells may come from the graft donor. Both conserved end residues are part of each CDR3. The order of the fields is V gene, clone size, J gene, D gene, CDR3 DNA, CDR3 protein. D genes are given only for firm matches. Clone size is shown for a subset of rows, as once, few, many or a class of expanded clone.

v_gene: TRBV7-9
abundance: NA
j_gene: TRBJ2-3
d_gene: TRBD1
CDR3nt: TGTGCCAGCAGCTTAGCGGGACAGGGCTGGGATACGCAGTATTTT
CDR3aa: CASSLAGQGWDTQYF

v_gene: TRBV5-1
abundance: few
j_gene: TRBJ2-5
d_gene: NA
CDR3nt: TGCGCCAGCAGCTTGGACAGGGCGATACAAGAGACCCAGTACTTC
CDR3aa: CASSLDRAIQETQYF

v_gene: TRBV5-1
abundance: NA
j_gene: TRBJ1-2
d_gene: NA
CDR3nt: TGCGCCAGCAGGGCGGGACGGACCTATGGCTACACCTTC
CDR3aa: CASRAGRTYGYTF

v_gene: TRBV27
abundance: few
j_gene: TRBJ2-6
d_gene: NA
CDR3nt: TGTGCCAGCAGCCCCGACTTCTCTGGGGCCAACGTCCTGACTTTC
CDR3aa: CASSPDFSGANVLTF

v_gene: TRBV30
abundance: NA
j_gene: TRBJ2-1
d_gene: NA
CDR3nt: TGTGCCTGGAGTGTACTCCCGGGCAATGAGCAGTTCTTC
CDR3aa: CAWSVLPGNEQFF

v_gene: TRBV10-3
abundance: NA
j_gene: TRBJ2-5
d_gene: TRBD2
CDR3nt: TGTGCCATCAGCCCGGGGGGACTAGCGGGAGAGGGGGAGACCCAGTACTTC
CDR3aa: CAISPGGLAGEGETQYF

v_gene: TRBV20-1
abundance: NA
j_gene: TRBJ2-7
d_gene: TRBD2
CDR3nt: TGCAGTGCTAGAGATACTAGCGGATCCTACGAGCAGTACTTC
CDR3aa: CSARDTSGSYEQYF

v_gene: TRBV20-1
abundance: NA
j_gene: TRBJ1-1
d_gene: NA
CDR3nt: TGCAGTGCTAGACCCCTCGTGGCCCCAAAAACTGAAGCTTTCTTT
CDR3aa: CSARPLVAPKTEAFF

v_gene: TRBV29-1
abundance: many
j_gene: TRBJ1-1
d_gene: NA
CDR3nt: TGCAGCGTGACCGACGGGGTGCAAAAAAGAGCTTTCTTT
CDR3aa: CSVTDGVQKRAFF

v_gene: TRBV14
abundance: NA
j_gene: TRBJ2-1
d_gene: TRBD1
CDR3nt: TGTGCCAGCAGCACCGGGACAGGGCCTCTTAAGCAGTTCTTC
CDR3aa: CASSTGTGPLKQFF

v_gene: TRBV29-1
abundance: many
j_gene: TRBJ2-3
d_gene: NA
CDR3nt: TGCAGCGTTGGTGTGCGGGGTAGCACAGATACGCAGTATTTT
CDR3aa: CSVGVRGSTDTQYF

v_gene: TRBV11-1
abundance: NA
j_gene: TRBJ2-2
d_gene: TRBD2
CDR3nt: TGTGCCAGCAGCTCAAGACTAGCGGGAGAGGGATATAACACCGGGGAGCTGTTTTTT
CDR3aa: CASSSRLAGEGYNTGELFF

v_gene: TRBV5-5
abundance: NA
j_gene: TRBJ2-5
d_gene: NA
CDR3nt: TGTGCCAGCAGTTCAACCGGGACTCTACAAGAGACCCAGTACTTC
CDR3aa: CASSSTGTLQETQYF

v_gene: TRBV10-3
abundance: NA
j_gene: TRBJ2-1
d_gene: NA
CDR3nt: TGTGCCATCAGTGGGGGTGGGGCCGATGAGCAGTTCTTC
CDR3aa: CAISGGGADEQFF

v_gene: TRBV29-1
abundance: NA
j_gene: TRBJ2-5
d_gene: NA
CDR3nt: TGCAGCGTTGAGCCTCAAGAGACCCAGTACTTC
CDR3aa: CSVEPQETQYF

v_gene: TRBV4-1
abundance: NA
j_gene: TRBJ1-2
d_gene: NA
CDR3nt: TGCGCCAGCAGCCAAACACTACAGGGACCCTATGGCTACACCTTC
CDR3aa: CASSQTLQGPYGYTF

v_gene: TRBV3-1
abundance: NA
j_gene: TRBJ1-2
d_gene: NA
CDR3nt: TGTGCCAGCAGCCAAGGCGGTACAAGGAACTATGGCTACACCTTC
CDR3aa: CASSQGGTRNYGYTF

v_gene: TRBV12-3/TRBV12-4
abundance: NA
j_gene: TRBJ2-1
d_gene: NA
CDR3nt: TGTGCCAGCAGTTTATACTTTTACAATGAGCAGTTCTTC
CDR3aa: CASSLYFYNEQFF

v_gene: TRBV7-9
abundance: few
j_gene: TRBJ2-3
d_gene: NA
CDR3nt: TGTGCCAGCAGCCTGCGCGGAACTAGCACAGATACGCAGTATTTT
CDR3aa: CASSLRGTSTDTQYF

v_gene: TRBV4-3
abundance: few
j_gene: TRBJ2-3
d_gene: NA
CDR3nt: TGCGCCAGCAGCCAACTTAAACACACAACAGATACGCAGTATTTT
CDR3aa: CASSQLKHTTDTQYF

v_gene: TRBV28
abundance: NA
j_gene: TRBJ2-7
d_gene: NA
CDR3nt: TGTGCCAGCAGTTTATCGTCTAGCTGGACCTACGAGCAGTACTTC
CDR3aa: CASSLSSSWTYEQYF

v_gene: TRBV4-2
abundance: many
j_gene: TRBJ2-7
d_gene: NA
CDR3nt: TGTGCCAGCAGCAAAGACAGTTCCTACGAGCAGTACTTC
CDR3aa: CASSKDSSYEQYF

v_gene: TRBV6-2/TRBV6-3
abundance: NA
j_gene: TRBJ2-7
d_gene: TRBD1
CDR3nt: TGTGCCAGCAGGCGGCCATGGAAGGACAGGGGAACCTACGAGCAGTACTTC
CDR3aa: CASRRPWKDRGTYEQYF

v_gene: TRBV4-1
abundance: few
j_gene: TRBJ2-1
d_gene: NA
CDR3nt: TGCGCCAGCAGCCCCTATCTGGGACTCCTCTTCAATGAGCAGTTCTTC
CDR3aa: CASSPYLGLLFNEQFF

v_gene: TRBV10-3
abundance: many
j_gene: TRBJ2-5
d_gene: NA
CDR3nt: TGTGCCAACCCCGAGGAGACCCAGTACTTC
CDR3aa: CANPEETQYF

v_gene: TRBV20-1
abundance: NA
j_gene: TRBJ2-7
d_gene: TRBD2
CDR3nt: TGCAGTGTTTCGGGAGGGGAGCGGCAGTACTTC
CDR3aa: CSVSGGERQYF

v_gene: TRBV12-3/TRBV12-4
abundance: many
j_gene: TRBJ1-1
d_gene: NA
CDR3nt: TGTGCCAGCAGTTTGCAGACTTCTAACACTGAAGCTTTCTTT
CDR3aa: CASSLQTSNTEAFF

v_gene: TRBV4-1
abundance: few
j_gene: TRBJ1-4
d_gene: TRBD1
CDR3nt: TGCGCCAGCAGCCAAGAGGCAGGGGGTGAAAAACTGTTTTTT
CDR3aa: CASSQEAGGEKLFF

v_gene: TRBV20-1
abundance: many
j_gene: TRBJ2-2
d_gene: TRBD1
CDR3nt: TGCAGTGCTGTAAGACAGGGCCCAACCGGGGAGCTGTTTTTT
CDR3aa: CSAVRQGPTGELFF

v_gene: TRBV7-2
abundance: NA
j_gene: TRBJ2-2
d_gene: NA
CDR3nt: TGTGCCAGCAGCGTATACGGGGAGCTGTTTTTT
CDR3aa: CASSVYGELFF

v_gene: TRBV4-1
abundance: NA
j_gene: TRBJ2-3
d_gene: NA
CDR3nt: TGCGCCAGCAGCCAGACCCTTTTCACAGATACGCAGTATTTT
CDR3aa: CASSQTLFTDTQYF

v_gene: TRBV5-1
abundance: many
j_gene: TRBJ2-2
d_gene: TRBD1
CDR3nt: TGCGCCAGCAGTTTTGGGACAGGGGCTGGTGGGGAGCTGTTTTTT
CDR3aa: CASSFGTGAGGELFF

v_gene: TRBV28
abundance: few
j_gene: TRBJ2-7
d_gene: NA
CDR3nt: TGTGCCAGCACCCTCGGACGGAGCTACGAGCAGTACTTC
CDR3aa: CASTLGRSYEQYF

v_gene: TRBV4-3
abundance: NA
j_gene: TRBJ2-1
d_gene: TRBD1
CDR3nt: TGCGCCAGCAGCCAATCGTGGGGACAGGGGAATGAGCAGTTCTTC
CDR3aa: CASSQSWGQGNEQFF

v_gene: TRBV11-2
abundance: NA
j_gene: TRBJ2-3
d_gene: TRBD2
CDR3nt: TGTGCCAGCAGCTTAGATCCTAGCGGGAGTTGGGGCATGGATACGCAGTATTTT
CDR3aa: CASSLDPSGSWGMDTQYF

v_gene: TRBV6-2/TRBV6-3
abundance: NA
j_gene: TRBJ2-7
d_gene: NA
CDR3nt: TGTGCCAGCAGTTACGCGGGACCTTCCTACGAGCAGTACTTC
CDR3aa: CASSYAGPSYEQYF

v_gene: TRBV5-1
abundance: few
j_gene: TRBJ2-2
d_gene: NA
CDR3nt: TGCGCCAGCAGCTTGGCGCGGCGGGACACCGGAACCGGGGAGCTGTTTTTT
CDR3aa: CASSLARRDTGTGELFF

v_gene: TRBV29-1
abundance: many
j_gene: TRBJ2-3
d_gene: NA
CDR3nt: TGCAGCGTCGACAGAGCAGATACGCAGTATTTT
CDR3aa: CSVDRADTQYF

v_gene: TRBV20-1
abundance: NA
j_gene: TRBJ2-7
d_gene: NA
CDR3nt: TGCAGTGCTTCTTCTTCCATAGCGAAATCCTACGAGCAGTACTTC
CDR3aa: CSASSSIAKSYEQYF

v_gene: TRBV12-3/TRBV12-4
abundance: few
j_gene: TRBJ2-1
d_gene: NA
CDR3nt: TGTGCCAGCAGTCCTAGGGATGGCTCCTACAATGAGCAGTTCTTC
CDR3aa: CASSPRDGSYNEQFF

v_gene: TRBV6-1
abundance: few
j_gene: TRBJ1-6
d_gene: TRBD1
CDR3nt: TGTGCCAGCAGCCCAGGGACAGCTATCTCACCCCTCCACTTT
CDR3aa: CASSPGTAISPLHF

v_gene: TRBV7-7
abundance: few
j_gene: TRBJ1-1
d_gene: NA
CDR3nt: TGTGCTAGCTACGGGCCCCAGGGTGAAGCTTTCTTT
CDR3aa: CASYGPQGEAFF

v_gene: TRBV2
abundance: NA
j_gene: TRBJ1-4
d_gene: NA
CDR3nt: TGTGCCAGCAGTGACCCTAACCACCAGGGGGAAAAACTGTTTTTT
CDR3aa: CASSDPNHQGEKLFF

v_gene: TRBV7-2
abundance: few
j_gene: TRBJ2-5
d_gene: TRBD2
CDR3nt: TGTGCCAGCAGCTTGGCTAGCGGGCAGCGAGAGACCCAGTACTTC
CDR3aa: CASSLASGQRETQYF

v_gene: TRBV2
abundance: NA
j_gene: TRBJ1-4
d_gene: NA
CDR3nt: TGTGCCAGCAGTGAAGGGCGAGGGGGAAAACTGTTTTTT
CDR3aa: CASSEGRGGKLFF

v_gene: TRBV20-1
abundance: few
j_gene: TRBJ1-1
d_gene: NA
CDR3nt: TGCAGTGCCACCGCTTGGGGTACTGAAGCTTTCTTT
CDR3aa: CSATAWGTEAFF

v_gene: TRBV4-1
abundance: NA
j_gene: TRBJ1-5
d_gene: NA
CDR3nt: TGCGCCAGCAGCCCCTTCGGAGGGAGGGTCGGCAATCAGCCCCAGCATTTT
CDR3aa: CASSPFGGRVGNQPQHF

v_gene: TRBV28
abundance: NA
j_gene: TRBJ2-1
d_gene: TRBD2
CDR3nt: TGTCAGTCTAGCGGGCGCTACAATGAGCAGTTCTTC
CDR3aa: CQSSGRYNEQFF

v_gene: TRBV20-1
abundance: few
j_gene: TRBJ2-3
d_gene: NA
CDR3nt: TGCAGTGCTGGAACCGCTGGGGGCACAGATACGCAGTATTTT
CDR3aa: CSAGTAGGTDTQYF